The clone carrying this T cell receptor beta chain was seen a handful of times. Antigen: not known. Isolated RNA was reverse transcribed in full, so expressed TCRB transcripts were sequenced. Method: immunoSEQ multiplex PCR; TCRdb's copy keeps in-frame clones and lacks some. Of almost 350,000 clones listed, 6.5% to 10% are singletons. The record originates from a study of beta chain features in type 1 diabetes. The CDR3 is 15 residues long. Trimming removed 3 bases at V and 8 bases at J, with 19 bases between. Germline V lookup: CDR1 SEHNR, CDR2 FQNEAQ (reference sequence). Study observations and caveats: The study found that naive, central memory and Treg TCRB repertoires appeared more similar in patients than in healthy donors. Individuals with type 1 diabetes displayed fewer insertions and more deletions at VDJ junctions.

The chain is built from TRBV7-9 and TRBJ1-2, with D possibly being TRBD1 (5 bases). This clonotype was sampled from a woman aged 18-30 years in good health. Material for sequencing was central memory CD4+ T cells from blood. CDR3 DNA sequence: TGTGCCAGCAGCTTCAATTCCGGGACGGGAGGAGGCTACACCTTC. It translates to CASSFNSGTGGGYTF.